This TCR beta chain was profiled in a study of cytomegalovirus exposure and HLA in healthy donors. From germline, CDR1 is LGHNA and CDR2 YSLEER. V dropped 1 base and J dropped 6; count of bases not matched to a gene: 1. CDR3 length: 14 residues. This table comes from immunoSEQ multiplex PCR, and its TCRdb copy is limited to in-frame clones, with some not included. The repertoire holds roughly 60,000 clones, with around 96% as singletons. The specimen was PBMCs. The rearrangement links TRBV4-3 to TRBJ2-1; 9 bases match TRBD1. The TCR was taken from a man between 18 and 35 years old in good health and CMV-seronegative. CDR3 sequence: CASSQGTGVNEQFF. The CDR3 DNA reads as TGCGCCAGCAGCCAAGGGACAGGGGTCAATGAGCAGTTCTTC.